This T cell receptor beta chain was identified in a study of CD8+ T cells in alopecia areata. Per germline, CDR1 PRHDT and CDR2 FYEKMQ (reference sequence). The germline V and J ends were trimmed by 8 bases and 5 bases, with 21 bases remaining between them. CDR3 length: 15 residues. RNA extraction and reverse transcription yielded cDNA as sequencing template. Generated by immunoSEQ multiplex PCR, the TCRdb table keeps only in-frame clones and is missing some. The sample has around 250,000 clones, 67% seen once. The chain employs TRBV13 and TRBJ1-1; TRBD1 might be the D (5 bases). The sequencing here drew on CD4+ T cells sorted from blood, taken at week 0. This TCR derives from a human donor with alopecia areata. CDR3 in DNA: TGTGCCAGCGTGAAGGCCCCAGGGAGGAGGACTGAAGCTTTCTTT. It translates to CASVKAPGRRTEAFF.